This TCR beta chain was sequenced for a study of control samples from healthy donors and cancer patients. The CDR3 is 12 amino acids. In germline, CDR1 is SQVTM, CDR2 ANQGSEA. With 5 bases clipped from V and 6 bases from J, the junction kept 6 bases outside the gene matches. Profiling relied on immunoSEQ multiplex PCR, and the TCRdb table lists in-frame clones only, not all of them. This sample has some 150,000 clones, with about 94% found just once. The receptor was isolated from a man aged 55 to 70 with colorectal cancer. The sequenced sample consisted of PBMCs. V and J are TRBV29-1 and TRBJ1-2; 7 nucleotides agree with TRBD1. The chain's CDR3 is CSVPRQGNGYTF. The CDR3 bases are TGCAGCGTTCCCAGACAGGGTAATGGCTACACCTTC.